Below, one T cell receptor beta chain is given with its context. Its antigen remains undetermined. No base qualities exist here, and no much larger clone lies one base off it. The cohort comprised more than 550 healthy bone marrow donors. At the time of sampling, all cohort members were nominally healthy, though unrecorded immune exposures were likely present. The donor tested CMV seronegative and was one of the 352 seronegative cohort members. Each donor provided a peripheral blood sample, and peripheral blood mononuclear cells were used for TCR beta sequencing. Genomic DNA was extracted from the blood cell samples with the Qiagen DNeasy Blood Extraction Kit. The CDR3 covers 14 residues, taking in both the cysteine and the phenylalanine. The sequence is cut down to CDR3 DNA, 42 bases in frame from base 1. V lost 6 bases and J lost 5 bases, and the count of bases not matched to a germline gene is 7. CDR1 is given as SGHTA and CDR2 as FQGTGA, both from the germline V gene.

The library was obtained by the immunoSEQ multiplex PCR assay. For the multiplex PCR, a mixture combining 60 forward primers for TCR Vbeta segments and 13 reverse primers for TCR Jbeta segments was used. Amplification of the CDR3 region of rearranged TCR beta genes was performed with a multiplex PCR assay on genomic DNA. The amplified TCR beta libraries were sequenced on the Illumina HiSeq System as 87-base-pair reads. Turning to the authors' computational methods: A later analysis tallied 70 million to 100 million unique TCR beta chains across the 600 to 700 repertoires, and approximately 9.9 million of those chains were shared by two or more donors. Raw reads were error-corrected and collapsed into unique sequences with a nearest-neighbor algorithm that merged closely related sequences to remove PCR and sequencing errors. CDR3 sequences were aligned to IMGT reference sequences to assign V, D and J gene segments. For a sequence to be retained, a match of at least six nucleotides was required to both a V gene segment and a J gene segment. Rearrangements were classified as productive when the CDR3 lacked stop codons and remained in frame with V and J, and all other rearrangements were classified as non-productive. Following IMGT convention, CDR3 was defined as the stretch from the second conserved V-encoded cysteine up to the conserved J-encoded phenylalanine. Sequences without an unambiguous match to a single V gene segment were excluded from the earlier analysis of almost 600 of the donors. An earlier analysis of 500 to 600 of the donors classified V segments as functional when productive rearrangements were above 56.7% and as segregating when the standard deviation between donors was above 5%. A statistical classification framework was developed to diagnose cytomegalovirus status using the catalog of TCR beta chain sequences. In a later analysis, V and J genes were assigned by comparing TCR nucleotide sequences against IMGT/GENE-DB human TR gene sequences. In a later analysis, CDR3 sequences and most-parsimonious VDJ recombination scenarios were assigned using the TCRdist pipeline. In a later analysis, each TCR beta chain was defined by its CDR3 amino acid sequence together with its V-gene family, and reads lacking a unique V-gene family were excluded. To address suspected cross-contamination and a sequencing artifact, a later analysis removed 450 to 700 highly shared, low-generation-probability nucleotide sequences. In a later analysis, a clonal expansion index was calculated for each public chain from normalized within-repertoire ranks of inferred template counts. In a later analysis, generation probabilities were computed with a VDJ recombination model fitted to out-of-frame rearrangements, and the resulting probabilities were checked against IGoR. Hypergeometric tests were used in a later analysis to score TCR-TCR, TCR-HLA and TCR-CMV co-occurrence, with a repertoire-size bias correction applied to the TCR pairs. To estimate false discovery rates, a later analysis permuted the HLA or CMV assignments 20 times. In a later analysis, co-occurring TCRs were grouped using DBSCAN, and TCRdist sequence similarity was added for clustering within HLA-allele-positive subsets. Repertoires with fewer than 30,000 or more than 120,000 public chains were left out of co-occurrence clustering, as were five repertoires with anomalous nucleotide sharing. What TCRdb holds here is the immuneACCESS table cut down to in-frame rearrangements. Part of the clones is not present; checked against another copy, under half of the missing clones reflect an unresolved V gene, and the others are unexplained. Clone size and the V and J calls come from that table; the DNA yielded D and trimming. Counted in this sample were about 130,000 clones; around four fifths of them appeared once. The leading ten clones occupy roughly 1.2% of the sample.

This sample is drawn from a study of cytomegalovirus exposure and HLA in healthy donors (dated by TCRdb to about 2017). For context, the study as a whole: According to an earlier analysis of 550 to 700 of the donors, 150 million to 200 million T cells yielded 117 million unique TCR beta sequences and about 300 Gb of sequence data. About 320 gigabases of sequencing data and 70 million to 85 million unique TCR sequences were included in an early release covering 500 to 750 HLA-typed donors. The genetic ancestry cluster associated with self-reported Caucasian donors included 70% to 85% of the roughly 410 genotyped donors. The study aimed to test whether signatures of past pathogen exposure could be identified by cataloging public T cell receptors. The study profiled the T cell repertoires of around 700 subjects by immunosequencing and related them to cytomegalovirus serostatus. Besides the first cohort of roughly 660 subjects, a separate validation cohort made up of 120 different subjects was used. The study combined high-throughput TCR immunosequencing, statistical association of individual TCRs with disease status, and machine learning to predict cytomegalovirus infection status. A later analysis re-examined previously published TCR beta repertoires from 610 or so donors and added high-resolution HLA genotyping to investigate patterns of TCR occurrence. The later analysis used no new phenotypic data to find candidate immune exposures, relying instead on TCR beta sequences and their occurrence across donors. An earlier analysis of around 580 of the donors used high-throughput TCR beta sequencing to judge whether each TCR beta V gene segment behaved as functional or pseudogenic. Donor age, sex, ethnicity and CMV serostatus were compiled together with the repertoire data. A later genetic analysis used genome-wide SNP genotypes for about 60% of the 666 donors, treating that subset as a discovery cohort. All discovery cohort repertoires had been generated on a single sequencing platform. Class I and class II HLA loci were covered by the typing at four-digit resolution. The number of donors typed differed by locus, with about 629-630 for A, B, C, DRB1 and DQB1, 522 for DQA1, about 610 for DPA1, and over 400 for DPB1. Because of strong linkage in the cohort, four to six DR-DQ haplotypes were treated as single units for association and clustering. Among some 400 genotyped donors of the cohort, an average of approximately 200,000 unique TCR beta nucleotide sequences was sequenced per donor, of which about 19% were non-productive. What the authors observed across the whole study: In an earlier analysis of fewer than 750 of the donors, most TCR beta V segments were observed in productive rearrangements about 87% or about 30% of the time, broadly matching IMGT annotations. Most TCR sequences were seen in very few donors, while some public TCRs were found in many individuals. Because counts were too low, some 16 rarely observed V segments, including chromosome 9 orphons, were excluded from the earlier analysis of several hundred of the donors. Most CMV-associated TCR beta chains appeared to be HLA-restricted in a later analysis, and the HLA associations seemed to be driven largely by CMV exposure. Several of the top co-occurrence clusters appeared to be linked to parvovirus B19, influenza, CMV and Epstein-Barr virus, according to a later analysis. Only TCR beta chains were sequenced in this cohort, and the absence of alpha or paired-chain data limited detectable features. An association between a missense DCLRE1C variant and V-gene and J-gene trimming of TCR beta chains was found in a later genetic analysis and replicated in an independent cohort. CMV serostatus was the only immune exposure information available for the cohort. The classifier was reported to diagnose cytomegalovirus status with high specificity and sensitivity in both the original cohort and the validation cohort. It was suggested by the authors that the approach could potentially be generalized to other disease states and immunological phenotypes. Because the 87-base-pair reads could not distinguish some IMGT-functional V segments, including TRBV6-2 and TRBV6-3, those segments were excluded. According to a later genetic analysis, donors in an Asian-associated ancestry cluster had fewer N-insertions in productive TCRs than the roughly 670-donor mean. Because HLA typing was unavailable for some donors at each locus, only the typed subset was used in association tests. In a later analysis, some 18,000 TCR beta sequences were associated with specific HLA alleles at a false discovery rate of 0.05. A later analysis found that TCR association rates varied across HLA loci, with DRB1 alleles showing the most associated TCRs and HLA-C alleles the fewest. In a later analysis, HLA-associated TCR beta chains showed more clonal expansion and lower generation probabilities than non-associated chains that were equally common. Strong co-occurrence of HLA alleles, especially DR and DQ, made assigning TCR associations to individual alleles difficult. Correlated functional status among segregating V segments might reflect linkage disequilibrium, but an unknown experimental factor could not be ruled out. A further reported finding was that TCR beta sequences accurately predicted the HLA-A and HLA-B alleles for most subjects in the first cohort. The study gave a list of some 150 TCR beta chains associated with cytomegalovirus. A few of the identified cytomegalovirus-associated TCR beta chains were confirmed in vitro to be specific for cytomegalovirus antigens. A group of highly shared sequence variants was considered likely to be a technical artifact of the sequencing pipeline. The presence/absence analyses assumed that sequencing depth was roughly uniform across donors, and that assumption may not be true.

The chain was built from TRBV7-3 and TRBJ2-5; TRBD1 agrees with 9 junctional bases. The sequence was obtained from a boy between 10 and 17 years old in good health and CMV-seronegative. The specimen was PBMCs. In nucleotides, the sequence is TGTGCCAGCAGTCAACAGGGGGCCCGGGAGACCCAGTACTTC. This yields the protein CASSQQGARETQYF.